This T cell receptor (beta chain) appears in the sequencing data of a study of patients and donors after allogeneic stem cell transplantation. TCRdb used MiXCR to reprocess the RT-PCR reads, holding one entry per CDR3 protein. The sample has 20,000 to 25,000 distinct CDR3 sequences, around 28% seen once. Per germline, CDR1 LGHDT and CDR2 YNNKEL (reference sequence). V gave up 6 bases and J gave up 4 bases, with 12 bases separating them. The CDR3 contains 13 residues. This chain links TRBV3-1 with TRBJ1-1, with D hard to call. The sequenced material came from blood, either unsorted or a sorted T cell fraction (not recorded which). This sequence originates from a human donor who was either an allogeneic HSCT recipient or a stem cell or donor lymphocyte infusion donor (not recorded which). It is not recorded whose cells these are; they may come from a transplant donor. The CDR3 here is CASRLAAGTEAFF. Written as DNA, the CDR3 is TGTGCCAGCAGGTTAGCCGCGGGCACTGAAGCTTTCTTT.